This TCR beta chain was obtained from a study of T-cell reconstitution after alpha-beta-depleted transplantation in children. A few counts support this clonotype. Molecular barcoding with unique molecular identifiers was used for the TCRbeta library. MiXCR was run by TCRdb on the PCR reads, yielding one entry per CDR3 protein. The sample includes hundreds of thousands of distinct CDR3 sequences, more than 9% of them seen just once. V shed 5 bases and J shed 4 bases, with 14 bases lying between them. This CDR3 has 14 amino acids. CDR1 is LGHDT, CDR2 YNNKEL, per germline (reference sequence). This sequence was found in a human donor who donated a stem cell graft to a child with SCID. This material consisted of PBMCs from the stem cell graft donor, taken from the stem cell graft. This chain joins TRBV3-1 and TRBJ2-5; possibly TRBD1 for D (6 bases). The CDR3 loop is CASSVTGNPETQYF. The DNA of the CDR3 is TGTGCCAGCAGCGTAACAGGGAATCCAGAGACCCAGTACTTC.